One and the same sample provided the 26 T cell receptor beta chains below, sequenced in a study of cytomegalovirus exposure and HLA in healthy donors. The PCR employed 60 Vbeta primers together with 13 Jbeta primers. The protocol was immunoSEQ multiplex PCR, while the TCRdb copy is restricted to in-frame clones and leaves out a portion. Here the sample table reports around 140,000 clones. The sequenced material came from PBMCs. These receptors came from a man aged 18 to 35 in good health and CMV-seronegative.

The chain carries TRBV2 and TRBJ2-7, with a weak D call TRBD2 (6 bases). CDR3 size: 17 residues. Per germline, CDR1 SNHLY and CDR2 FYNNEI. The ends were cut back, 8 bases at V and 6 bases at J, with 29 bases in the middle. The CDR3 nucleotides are TGTGCCAGCTGGGGGGAGGACACCCATACCCGGTCCGCCGAGCAGTACTTC. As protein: CASWGEDTHTRSAEQYF.

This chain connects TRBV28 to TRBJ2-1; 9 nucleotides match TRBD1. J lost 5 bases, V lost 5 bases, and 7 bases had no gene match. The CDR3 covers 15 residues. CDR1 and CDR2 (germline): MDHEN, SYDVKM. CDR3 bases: TGTGCCAGCAGTAAATGGACAGGGGCCGACAATGAGCAGTTCTTC. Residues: CASSKWTGADNEQFF.

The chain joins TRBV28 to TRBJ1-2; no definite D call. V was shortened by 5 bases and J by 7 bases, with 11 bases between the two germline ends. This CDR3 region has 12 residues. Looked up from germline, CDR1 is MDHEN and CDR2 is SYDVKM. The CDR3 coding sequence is TGTGCCAGCAGTCCGCGGCTGGGTGGCTACACCTTC. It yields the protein CASSPRLGGYTF.

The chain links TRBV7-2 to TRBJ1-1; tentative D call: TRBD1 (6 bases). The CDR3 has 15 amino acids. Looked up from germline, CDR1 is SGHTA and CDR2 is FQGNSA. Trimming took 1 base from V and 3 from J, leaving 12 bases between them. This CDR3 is CASSLDRGADTEAFF. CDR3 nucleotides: TGTGCCAGCAGCTTAGACCGGGGGGCGGACACTGAAGCTTTCTTT.

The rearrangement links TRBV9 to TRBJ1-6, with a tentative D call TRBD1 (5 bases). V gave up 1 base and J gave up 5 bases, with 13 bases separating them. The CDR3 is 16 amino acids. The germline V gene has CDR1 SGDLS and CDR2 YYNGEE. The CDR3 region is CASSVSQGWNNSPLHF. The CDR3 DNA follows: TGTGCCAGCAGCGTATCCCAGGGATGGAATAATTCACCCCTCCACTTT.

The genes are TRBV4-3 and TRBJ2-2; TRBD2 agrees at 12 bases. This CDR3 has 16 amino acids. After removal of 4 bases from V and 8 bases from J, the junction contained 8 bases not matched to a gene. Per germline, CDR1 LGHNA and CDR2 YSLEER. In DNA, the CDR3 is TGCGCCAGCAGCCTTCTAGCGGGAGGGCCCCCGGGGGAGCTGTTTTTT. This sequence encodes CASSLLAGGPPGELFF.

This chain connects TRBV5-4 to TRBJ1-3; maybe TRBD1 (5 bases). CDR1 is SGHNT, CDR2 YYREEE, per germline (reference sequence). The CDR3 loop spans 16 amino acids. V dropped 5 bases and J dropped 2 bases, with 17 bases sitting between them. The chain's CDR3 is CASSTGGTLAGNTIYF. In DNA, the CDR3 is TGTGCCAGCAGTACGGGGGGTACCCTCGCTGGAAACACCATATATTTT.

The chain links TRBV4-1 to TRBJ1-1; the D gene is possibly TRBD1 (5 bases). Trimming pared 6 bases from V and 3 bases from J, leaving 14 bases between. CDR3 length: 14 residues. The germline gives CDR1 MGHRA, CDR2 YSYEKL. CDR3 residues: CASSEQVGYTEAFF. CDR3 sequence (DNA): TGCGCCAGCAGTGAACAGGTCGGATACACTGAAGCTTTCTTT.

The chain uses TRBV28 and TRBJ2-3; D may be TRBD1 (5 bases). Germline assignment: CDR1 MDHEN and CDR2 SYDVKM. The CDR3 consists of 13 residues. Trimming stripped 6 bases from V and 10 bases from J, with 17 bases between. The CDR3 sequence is CASSNQGREAQYF. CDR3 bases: TGTGCCAGCAGCAACCAGGGCCGAGAGGCGCAGTATTTT.

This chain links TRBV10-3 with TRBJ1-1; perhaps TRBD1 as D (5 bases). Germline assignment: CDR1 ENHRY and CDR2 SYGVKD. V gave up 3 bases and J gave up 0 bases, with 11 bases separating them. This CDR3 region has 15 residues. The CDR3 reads CAISDGSGMNTEAFF. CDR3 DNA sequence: TGTGCCATCAGTGATGGATCAGGGATGAACACTGAAGCTTTCTTT.

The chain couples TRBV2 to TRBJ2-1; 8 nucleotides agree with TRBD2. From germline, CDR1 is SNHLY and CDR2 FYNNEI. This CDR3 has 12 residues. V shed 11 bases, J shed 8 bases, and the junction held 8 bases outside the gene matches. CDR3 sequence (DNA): TGTGCCCTCAGCGGGAGTCGCGATGAGCAGTTCTTC. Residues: CALSGSRDEQFF.

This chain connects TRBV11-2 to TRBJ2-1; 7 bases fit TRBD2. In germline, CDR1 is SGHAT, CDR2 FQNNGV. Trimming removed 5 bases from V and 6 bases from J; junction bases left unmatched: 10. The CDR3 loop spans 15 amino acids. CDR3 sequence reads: CASSIPGRGVNEQFF. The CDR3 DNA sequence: TGTGCCAGCAGCATCCCGGGACGGGGGGTCAATGAGCAGTTCTTC. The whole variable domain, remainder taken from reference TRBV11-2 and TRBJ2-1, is EAGVAQSPRYKIIEKRQSVAFWCNPISGHATLYWYQQILGQGPKLLIQFQNNGVVDDSQLPKDRFSAERLKGVDSTLKIQPAKLEDSAVYLCASSIPGRGVNEQFFGPGTRLTVL.

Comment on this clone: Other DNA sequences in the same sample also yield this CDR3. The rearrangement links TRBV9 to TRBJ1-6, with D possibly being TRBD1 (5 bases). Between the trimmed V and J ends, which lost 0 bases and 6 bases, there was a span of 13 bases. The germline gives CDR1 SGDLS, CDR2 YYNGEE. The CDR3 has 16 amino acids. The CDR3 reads CASSVVIAQANSPLHF. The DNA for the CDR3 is TGTGCCAGCAGCGTAGTAATTGCACAGGCTAATTCACCCCTCCACTTT.

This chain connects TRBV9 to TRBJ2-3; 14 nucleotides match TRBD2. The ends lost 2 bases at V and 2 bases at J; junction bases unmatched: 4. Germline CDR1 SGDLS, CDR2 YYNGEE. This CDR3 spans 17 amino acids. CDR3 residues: CASSVGTSGGHTDTQYF. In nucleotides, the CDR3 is TGTGCCAGCAGCGTCGGGACTAGCGGGGGCCACACAGATACGCAGTATTTT.

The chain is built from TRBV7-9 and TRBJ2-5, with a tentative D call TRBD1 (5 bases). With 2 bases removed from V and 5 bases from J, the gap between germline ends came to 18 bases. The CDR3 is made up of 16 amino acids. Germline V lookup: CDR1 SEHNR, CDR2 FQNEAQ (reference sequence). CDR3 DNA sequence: TGTGCCAGCAGCTTACTCGCGGCTCTCCCAGGGGAGACCCAGTACTTC. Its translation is CASSLLAALPGETQYF.

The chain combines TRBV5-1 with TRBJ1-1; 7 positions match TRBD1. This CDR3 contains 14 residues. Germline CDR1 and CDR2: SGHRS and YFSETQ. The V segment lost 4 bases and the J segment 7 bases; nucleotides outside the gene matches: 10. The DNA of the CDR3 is TGCGCCAGCAGCACTGGGACAGCAACTATTGAAGCTTTCTTT. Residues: CASSTGTATIEAFF. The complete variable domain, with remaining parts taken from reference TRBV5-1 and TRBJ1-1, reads KAGVTQTPRYLIKTRGQQVTLSCSPISGHRSVSWYQQTPGQGLQFLFEYFSETQRNKGNFPGRFSGRQFSNSRSEMNVSTLELGDSALYLCASSTGTATIEAFFGQGTRLTVV.

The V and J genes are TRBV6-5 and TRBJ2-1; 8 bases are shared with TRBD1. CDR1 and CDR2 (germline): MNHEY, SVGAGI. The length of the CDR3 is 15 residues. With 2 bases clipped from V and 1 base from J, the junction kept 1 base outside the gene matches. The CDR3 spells CASSYTGGSYNEQFF. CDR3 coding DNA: TGTGCCAGCAGTTACACAGGGGGGTCCTACAATGAGCAGTTCTTC.

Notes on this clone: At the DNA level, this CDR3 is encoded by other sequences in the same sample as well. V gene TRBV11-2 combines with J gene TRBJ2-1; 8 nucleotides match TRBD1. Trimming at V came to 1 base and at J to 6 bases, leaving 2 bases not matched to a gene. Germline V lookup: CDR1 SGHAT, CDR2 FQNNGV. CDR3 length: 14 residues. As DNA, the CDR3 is TGTGCCAGCAGCTTAGTAGACAGGGGCAATGAGCAGTTCTTC. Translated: CASSLVDRGNEQFF.

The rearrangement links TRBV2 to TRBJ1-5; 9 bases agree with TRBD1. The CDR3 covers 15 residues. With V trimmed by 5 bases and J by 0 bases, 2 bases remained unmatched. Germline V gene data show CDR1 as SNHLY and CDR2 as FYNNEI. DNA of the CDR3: TGTGCCAGCAGTAGGACAGGGGATAGCAATCAGCCCCAGCATTTT. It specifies CASSRTGDSNQPQHF.

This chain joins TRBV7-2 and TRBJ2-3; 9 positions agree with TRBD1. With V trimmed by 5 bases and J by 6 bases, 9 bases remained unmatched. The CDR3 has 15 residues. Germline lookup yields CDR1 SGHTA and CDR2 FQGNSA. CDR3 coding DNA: TGTGCCAGCAGCCGCTGGGGACAGGGCGACGATACGCAGTATTTT. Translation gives CASSRWGQGDDTQYF. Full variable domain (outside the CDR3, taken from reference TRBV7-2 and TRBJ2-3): GAGVSQSPSNKVTEKGKDVELRCDPISGHTALYWYRQSLGQGLEFLIYFQGNSAPDKSGLPSDRFSAERTGGSVSTLTIQRTQQEDSAVYLCASSRWGQGDDTQYFGPGTRLTVL.

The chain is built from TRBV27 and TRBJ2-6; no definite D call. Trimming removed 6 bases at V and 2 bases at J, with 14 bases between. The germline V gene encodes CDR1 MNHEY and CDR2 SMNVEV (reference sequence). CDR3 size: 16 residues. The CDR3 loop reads CASRTNDSPGANVLTF. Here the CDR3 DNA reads TGTGCCAGCAGGACCAACGACTCCCCTGGGGCCAACGTCCTGACTTTC.

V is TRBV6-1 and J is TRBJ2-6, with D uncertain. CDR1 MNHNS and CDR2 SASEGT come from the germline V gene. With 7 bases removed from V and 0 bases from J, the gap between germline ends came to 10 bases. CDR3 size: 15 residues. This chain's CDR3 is CASNGRISGANVLTF. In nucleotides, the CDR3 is TGTGCCAGCAATGGCAGGATCTCTGGGGCCAACGTCCTGACTTTC.

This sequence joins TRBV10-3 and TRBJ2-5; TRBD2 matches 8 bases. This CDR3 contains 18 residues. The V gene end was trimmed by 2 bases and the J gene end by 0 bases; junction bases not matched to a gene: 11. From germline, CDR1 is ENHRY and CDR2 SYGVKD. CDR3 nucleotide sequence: TGTGCCATCAGTGAGCTACGGGTAGCGGGGTCTCACCAAGAGACCCAGTACTTC. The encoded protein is CAISELRVAGSHQETQYF.

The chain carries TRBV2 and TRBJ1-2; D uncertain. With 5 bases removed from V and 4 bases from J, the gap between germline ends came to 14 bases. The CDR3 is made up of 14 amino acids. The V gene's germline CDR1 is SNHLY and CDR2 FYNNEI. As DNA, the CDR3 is TGTGCCAGCAGTCCCCCCCAGCGACGCTATGGCTACACCTTC. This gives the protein CASSPPQRRYGYTF.

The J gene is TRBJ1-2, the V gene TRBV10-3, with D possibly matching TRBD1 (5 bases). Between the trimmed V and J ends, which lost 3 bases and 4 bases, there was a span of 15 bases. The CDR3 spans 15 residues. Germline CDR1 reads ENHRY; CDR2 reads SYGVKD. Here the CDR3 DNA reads TGTGCCATCAGTGAAGGTAGTGGGACTAGCTATGGCTACACCTTC. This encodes CAISEGSGTSYGYTF.

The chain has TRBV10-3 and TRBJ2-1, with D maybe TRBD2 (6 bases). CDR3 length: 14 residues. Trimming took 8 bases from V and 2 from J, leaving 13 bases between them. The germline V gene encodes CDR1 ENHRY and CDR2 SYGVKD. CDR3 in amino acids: CAIGGSQTYNEQFF. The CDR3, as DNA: TGTGCCATCGGGGGGAGTCAAACCTACAATGAGCAGTTCTTC.